This passage covers 29 T cell receptor beta chains from one sample sequenced in a study of shared clonotypes between healthy human individuals. This table comes from immunoSEQ multiplex PCR, and its TCRdb copy is limited to in-frame clones, with some not included. This repertoire shows about 1.5 million clones, approximately 98% found once; its top ten account for around 0.45%. The sample consisted of naive CD4+ T cells sorted from blood. Indicated subset: CD45RA+ positively selected. The receptor source for this set is a young man in good health.

This clone was seen a single time. V is TRBV6-5 and J is TRBJ2-7, with TRBD1 matching over 7 bases. CDR3 length equals 14 residues. Germline V gives CDR1 MNHEY, CDR2 SVGAGI. J gave up 7 bases and V 5 bases, and 11 bases lay outside the gene matches. The DNA for the CDR3 is TGTGCCAGCAGTAGGACAGGTTCCAACCCTGAGCAGTACTTC. Protein sequence: CASSRTGSNPEQYF.

The genes are TRBV25-1 and TRBJ2-2; TRBD2 matches at 9 bases. From germline, CDR1 is MGHDK and CDR2 SYGVNS. The CDR3 is 16 amino acids. V was clipped by 5 bases and J by 2 bases; unmatched bases: 6. CDR3 region: CASSKIAGVNTGELFF. DNA for the CDR3: TGTGCCAGCAGTAAGATAGCGGGAGTAAACACCGGGGAGCTGTTTTTT.

With regard to this clone: At the DNA level, this CDR3 is encoded by other sequences in the same sample as well. The chain joins TRBV18 to TRBJ2-3; D is ambiguous. The germline gives CDR1 KGHSH, CDR2 LQKENI. There are 11 residues in the CDR3. V was clipped by 3 bases and J by 6 bases, with 4 bases between them. CDR3 coding DNA: TGTGCCAGCTCACCCGTGGATACGCAGTATTTT. Its protein is CASSPVDTQYF.

The rearrangement links TRBV28 to TRBJ1-5, with D unresolved. The CDR3 loop spans 17 amino acids. V was trimmed by 6 bases and J by 0 bases, leaving 18 bases between them. Germline lookup yields CDR1 MDHEN and CDR2 SYDVKM. CDR3 in amino acids: CASSPTLSSYSNQPQHF. CDR3 in DNA: TGTGCCAGCAGCCCGACCCTCAGCTCTTATAGCAATCAGCCCCAGCATTTT.

The V gene is TRBV15, the J gene TRBJ2-7; D call uncertain. This CDR3 comprises 14 residues. Germline V gene sequence: CDR1 LNHNV, CDR2 YYDKDF (reference sequence). Trimming shortened V by 0 bases and J by 2 bases, and 8 bases separated the two germline ends. The CDR3 is CATSRDSVPYEQYF. The CDR3 DNA reads as TGTGCCACCAGCAGAGATTCCGTACCCTACGAGCAGTACTTC.

For this clone: Distinct nucleotide sequences in the sample also encode this CDR3. The chain couples TRBV7-9 to TRBJ2-7; 14 bases fit TRBD2. The germline V gene encodes CDR1 SEHNR and CDR2 FQNEAQ (reference sequence). CDR3 length: 15 residues. Unmatched junction bases numbered 3, after V lost 5 bases and J lost 3 bases. The CDR3 sequence: CASSPGTSGSYEQYF. The CDR3 bases are TGTGCCAGCAGCCCAGGGACTAGCGGGAGCTACGAGCAGTACTTC.

This clone appeared once. This chain connects TRBV2 to TRBJ1-1, with 10 bases matching TRBD1. The V gene's germline CDR1 is SNHLY and CDR2 FYNNEI. Trimming took 3 bases from V and 10 from J; bases not matched to a gene: 5. The CDR3 runs to 13 residues. CDR3 in amino acids: CASSDGTGERAFF. The CDR3 DNA reads as TGTGCCAGCAGTGATGGGACAGGGGAGAGAGCTTTCTTT.

To note about this clone: Other DNA sequences of this sample code for an identical CDR3. V and J are TRBV19 and TRBJ2-5; D unclear. The CDR3 spans 12 residues. The V gene's germline CDR1 is LNHDA and CDR2 SQIVND (reference sequence). V lost 8 bases and J 2 bases, leaving 9 bases between the germline ends. For the CDR3, the DNA is TGTGCCAGTTCCCGTGGGCAAGAGACCCAGTACTTC. Protein product: CASSRGQETQYF. Full variable domain (remainder filled in from reference TRBV19 and TRBJ2-5): DGGITQSPKYLFRKEGQNVTLSCEQNLNHDAMYWYRQDPGQGLRLIYYSQIVNDFQKGDIAEGYSVSREKKESFPLTVTSAQKNPTAFYLCASSRGQETQYFGPGTRLLVL.

The rearrangement links TRBV25-1 to TRBJ2-1; TRBD2 matches at 7 bases. Germline V CDR1 and CDR2: MGHDK, SYGVNS. The CDR3 runs 11 residues. Unmatched junction bases numbered 0, after V lost 6 bases and J lost 7 bases. CDR3 nucleotide sequence: TGTGCCAGCAGAGCGGGGAATGAGCAGTTCTTC. Its protein product is CASRAGNEQFF.

The chain couples TRBV5-4 to TRBJ2-3, with 10 bases aligning to TRBD2. Per the germline V gene, CDR1 is SGHNT and CDR2 is YYREEE (reference sequence). The CDR3 has 16 amino acids. V shed 4 bases and J 1 base; nucleotides not matched to a gene: 6. Here the CDR3 reads CASSAGLADGTDTQYF. The CDR3 region has the DNA TGTGCCAGCAGCGCTGGACTAGCGGACGGCACAGATACGCAGTATTTT.

This clone has only one observation. This chain connects TRBV5-6 to TRBJ1-2; no reliable D call. CDR1 and CDR2 (germline): SGHDT, YYEEEE. The CDR3 spans 13 residues. V lost 1 base and J lost 3, with 7 bases in between. CDR3 coding DNA: TGTGCCAGCAGCTTGATCGGTGACTATGGCTACACCTTC. Protein: CASSLIGDYGYTF.

J is TRBJ2-7 and V is TRBV13, with TRBD2 as a possible D gene (5 bases). Germline CDR1 and CDR2: PRHDT and FYEKMQ (reference sequence). The ends were cut back, 3 bases at V and 1 base at J, with 7 bases in the middle. This CDR3 comprises 13 residues. This CDR3 reads CASSFPGSYEQYF. The CDR3 DNA reads as TGTGCCAGCAGCTTTCCGGGATCCTACGAGCAGTACTTC.

This chain joins TRBV7-6 and TRBJ2-1; either TRBD1 or TRBD2 may fit D (5 bases each). Per the germline V gene, CDR1 is SGHVS and CDR2 is FNYEAQ. Trimming took off 5 bases at V and 10 bases at J, with 18 bases between the two ends. There are 14 residues in the CDR3. The CDR3 is CASSRDGVQFEQFF. CDR3 DNA sequence: TGTGCCAGCAGCAGGGACGGGGTACAATTCGAGCAGTTCTTC.

V usage is TRBV9 and J usage is TRBJ2-3, with 8 bases lining up with TRBD1. Germline V gene data show CDR1 as SGDLS and CDR2 as YYNGEE. The ends lost 4 bases at V and 3 bases at J; junction bases unmatched: 10. The CDR3 runs to 16 residues. CDR3 sequence (DNA): TGTGCCAGCAGCACTGGGACAGGATCTAGAACAGATACGCAGTATTTT. It codes for CASSTGTGSRTDTQYF. Full variable domain (outside the CDR3, taken from reference TRBV9 and TRBJ2-3): DSGVTQTPKHLITATGQRVTLRCSPRSGDLSVYWYQQSLDQGLQFLIQYYNGEERAKGNILERFSAQQFPDLHSELNLSSLELGDSALYFCASSTGTGSRTDTQYFGPGTRLTVL.

The V and J genes are TRBV29-1 and TRBJ2-4; D perhaps matches TRBD2 (5 bases). This CDR3 contains 14 residues. Trimming took 6 bases from V and 0 from J, leaving 12 bases between them. The germline V gene encodes CDR1 SQVTM and CDR2 ANQGSEA. This chain's CDR3 is CSVAGVLAKNIQYF. DNA for the CDR3: TGCAGCGTCGCCGGGGTTCTAGCCAAAAACATTCAGTACTTC. Complete variable domain (other parts from reference TRBV29-1 and TRBJ2-4): SAVISQKPSRDICQRGTSLTIQCQVDSQVTMMFWYRQQPGQSLTLIATANQGSEATYESGFVIDKFPISRPNLTFSTLTVSNMSPEDSSIYLCSVAGVLAKNIQYFGAGTRLSVL.

The J gene is TRBJ2-6, the V gene TRBV6-1; D is undetermined. This CDR3 has 16 residues. Between the trimmed V and J ends, which lost 3 bases and 0 bases, there was a span of 9 bases. In germline, CDR1 is MNHNS, CDR2 SASEGT. As DNA, the CDR3 is TGTGCCAGCAGTGATTATTTACTCTCTGGGGCCAACGTCCTGACTTTC. Translated, it gives CASSDYLLSGANVLTF.

V is TRBV27 and J is TRBJ2-5; TRBD2 matches 8 bases. The CDR3 runs 13 residues. Trimming removed 11 bases from V and 5 bases from J; junction bases left unmatched: 10. Germline lookup yields CDR1 MNHEY and CDR2 SMNVEV (reference sequence). The CDR3 DNA is TGTGCCGCCGGACGGCGCGGGGGGGAGACCCAGTACTTC. The encoded protein is CAAGRRGGETQYF.

As concerns this clone: Other DNA sequences in the same sample also yield this CDR3. V usage is TRBV5-1 and J usage is TRBJ2-7; perhaps TRBD2 as D (5 bases). The V end was cut by 4 bases, the J end by 2 bases, with 13 bases between. The germline CDR1 and CDR2 sequences are SGHRS and YFSETQ. The CDR3 runs 14 residues. CDR3 DNA sequence: TGCGCCAGCAGCCTTACGGCGGGTACCTACGAGCAGTACTTC. Its translation is CASSLTAGTYEQYF.

V is TRBV9 and J is TRBJ2-7; D may be TRBD2 (5 bases). The CDR3 covers 15 residues. Germline V gene lookup returns CDR1 SGDLS and CDR2 YYNGEE. V shed 0 bases and J shed 7 bases, with 17 bases lying between them. CDR3 sequence: CASSVVPDGPGEQYF. The CDR3, as DNA: TGTGCCAGCAGCGTAGTCCCTGACGGTCCGGGGGAGCAGTACTTC.

The gene calls are TRBV6-5 and TRBJ2-5; 10 bases match TRBD1. Germline trimming cut 5 bases from V and 5 bases from J; bases unmatched to any gene: 8. CDR1 is MNHEY and CDR2 is SVGAGI in the germline V gene. CDR3 size: 15 residues. DNA for the CDR3: TGTGCCAGCAGTCCCGACAGGGGGCGGGGGGAGACCCAGTACTTC. This sequence encodes CASSPDRGRGETQYF.

The chain has TRBV30 and TRBJ2-7; no clear D. The CDR3 runs to 13 residues. The germline gives CDR1 GTSNPN, CDR2 SVGIG (reference sequence). Trimming stripped 5 bases from V and 0 bases from J, with 11 bases between. CDR3 sequence: CAWDSLNSYEQYF. CDR3 coding DNA: TGTGCCTGGGATTCGCTGAACTCCTACGAGCAGTACTTC.

In DNA form, the CDR3 reads TGTGCCAGCAGCTTAATTTCGGGACTTAGTCTCCTTGAGCAGTTCTTC. Translating it yields CASSLISGLSLLEQFF. The rearrangement uses TRBV5-6 and TRBJ2-1, with a weak D call TRBD2 (6 bases). The germline gives CDR1 SGHDT, CDR2 YYEEEE. The CDR3 spans 16 residues. V gave up 2 bases and J gave up 9 bases, with 21 bases separating them. Supplemented by reference TRBV5-6 and TRBJ2-1, the full variable domain reads DAGVTQSPTHLIKTRGQQVTLRCSPKSGHDTVSWYQQALGQGPQFIFQYYEEEERQRGNFPDRFSGHQFPNYSSELNVNALLLGDSALYLCASSLISGLSLLEQFFGPGTRLTVL.

This chain connects TRBV4-3 to TRBJ2-7, with 9 positions matching TRBD1. CDR3 size: 14 residues. The trim removed 1 base at V and 3 bases at J, leaving 1 base unmatched. CDR1 is LGHNA and CDR2 is YSLEER in the germline V gene. The chain's CDR3 is CASSQGQGDYEQYF. CDR3 sequence (DNA): TGCGCCAGCAGCCAAGGACAGGGGGACTACGAGCAGTACTTC.

Note on this clone: Different DNA sequences within this sample yield the same CDR3. V and J are TRBV29-1 and TRBJ1-3, with D maybe TRBD1 (5 bases). V was trimmed by 4 bases and J by 0 bases, leaving 7 bases between them. CDR1 and CDR2 from the germline V gene are SQVTM and ANQGSEA. The CDR3 sequence is 13 residues long. As DNA, the CDR3 is TGCAGCGTTGGGGGCAGCTCTGGAAACACCATATATTTT. It translates to CSVGGSSGNTIYF.

The rearrangement links TRBV5-5 to TRBJ2-1; D gene uncertain. There are 14 residues in the CDR3. The germline gives CDR1 SGHKS, CDR2 YYEKEE (reference sequence). Deletions cut 2 bases from V and 2 bases from J, with 8 bases between. Written as DNA, the CDR3 is TGTGCCAGCAGCTTTTCTGCGGCCTACAATGAGCAGTTCTTC. It yields the protein CASSFSAAYNEQFF.

The count of this clone is one. V and J are TRBV19 and TRBJ2-3; a weak D match, TRBD2 (5 bases). Germline V gives CDR1 LNHDA, CDR2 SQIVND (reference sequence). CDR3 length equals 15 residues. V lost 1 base and J 2 bases, leaving 10 bases between the germline ends. CDR3: CASSIGGLNTDTQYF. DNA of the CDR3: TGTGCCAGTAGTATAGGAGGGTTAAACACAGATACGCAGTATTTT.

The rearrangement joins TRBV18 to TRBJ1-1; no firm D call. With 3 bases removed from V and 3 bases from J, the gap between germline ends came to 14 bases. The CDR3 has 15 residues. Germline V gene sequence: CDR1 KGHSH, CDR2 LQKENI. CDR3 sequence reads: CASSPLAVRDTEAFF. The CDR3 region has the DNA TGTGCCAGCTCACCTCTCGCCGTTAGGGACACTGAAGCTTTCTTT.

This clone was recorded only once. V and J are TRBV5-1 and TRBJ2-7, with unresolved D. Germline CDR1 and CDR2: SGHRS and YFSETQ. The CDR3 has 13 amino acids. V lost 1 base and J lost 0, with 5 bases in between. The CDR3 DNA reads TGCGCCAGCAGCTTGTACAGCTCCTACGAGCAGTACTTC. This gives the protein CASSLYSSYEQYF.

CDR3: CASSESPFYSNQPQHF. The CDR3 bases are TGTGCCAGCAGTGAGTCACCATTCTATAGCAATCAGCCCCAGCATTTT. The J gene is TRBJ1-5, the V gene TRBV2; D not resolved. CDR3 length equals 16 residues. V was pared by 3 bases and J by 0 bases, with 12 bases between. Germline V gene data show CDR1 as SNHLY and CDR2 as FYNNEI.